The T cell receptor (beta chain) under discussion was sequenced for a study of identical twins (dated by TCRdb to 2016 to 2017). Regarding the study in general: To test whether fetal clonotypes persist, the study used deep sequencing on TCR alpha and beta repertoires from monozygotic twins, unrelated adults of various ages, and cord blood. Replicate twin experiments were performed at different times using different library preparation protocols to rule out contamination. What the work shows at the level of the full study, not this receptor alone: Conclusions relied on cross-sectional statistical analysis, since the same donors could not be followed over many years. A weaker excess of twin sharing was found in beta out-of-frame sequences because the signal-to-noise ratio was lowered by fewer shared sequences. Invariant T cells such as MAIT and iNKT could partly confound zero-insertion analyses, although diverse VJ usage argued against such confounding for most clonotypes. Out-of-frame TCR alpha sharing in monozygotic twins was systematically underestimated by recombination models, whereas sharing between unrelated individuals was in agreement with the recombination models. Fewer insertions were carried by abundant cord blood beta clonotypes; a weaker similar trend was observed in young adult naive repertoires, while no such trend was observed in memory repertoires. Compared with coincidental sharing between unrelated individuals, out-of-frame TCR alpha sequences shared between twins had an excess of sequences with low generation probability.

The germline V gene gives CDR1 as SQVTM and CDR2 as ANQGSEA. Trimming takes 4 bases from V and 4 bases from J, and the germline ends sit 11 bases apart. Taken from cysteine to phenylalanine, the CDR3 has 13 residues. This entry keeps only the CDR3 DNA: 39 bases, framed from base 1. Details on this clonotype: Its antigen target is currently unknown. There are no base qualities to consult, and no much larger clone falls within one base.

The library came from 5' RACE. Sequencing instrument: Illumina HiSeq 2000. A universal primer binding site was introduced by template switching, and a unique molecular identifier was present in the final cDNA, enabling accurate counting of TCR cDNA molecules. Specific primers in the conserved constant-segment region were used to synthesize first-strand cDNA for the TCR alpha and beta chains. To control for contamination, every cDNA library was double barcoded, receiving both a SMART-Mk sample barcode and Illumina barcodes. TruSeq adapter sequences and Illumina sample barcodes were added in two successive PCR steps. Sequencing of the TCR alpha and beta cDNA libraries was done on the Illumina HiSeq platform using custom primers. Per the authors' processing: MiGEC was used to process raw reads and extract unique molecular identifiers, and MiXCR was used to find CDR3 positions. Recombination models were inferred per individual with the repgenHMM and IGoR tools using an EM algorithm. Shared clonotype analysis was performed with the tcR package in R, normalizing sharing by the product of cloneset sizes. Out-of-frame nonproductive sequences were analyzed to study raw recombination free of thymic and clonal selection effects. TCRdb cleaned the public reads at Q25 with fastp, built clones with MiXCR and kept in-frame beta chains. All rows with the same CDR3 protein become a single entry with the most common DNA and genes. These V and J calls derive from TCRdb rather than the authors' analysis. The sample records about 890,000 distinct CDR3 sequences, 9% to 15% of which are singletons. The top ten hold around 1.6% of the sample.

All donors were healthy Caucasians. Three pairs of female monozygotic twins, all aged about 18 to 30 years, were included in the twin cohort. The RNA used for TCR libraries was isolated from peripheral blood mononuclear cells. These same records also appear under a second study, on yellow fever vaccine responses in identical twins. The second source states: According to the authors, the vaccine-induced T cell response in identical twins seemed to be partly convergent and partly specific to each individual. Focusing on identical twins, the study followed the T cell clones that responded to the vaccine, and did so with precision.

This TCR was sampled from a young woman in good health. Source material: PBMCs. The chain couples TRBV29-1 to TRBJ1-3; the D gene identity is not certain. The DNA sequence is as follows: TGCAGCGTTGTGCCCACCAGGGGAAACACCATATATTTT. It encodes CSVVPTRGNTIYF.